These 6 T cell receptor beta chains came from one sample sequenced in a study of Ad26.COV2.S vaccination and SARS-CoV-2 variants. The table came from immunoSEQ multiplex PCR; TCRdb's copy has only in-frame clones and leaves some out. The table includes about 680,000 clones, around 90% detected once. Treatment meaning: around 19 received Ad26.COV2.S at low or high dose, single or two shots; roughly 5 received placebo; per-sample allocation not given. Sample collection was performed on day 63 after the first vaccine or placebo injection. The sequenced sample was peripheral blood, obtained in a trial of Ad26.COV2.S vaccine versus placebo. These TCRs come from a person between 18 and 59 years old who received the Ad26.COV2.S COVID-19 vaccine or a placebo.

The chain is built from TRBV19 and TRBJ2-7; TRBD2 matches at 7 bases. The length of the CDR3 is 15 residues. With V trimmed by 3 bases and J by 0 bases, 5 bases remained unmatched. Germline CDR1 and CDR2: LNHDA and SQIVND (reference sequence). CDR3 sequence (DNA): TGTGCCAGTAGTATTGTCGGGGGGACCTCCTACGAGCAGTACTTC. Translated, it gives CASSIVGGTSYEQYF.

The chain has TRBV7-9 and TRBJ1-1; D is undetermined. This CDR3 has 14 amino acids. CDR1 is SEHNR and CDR2 is FQNEAQ in the germline V gene (reference sequence). Between the trimmed V and J ends, which lost 5 bases and 3 bases, there was a span of 13 bases. This CDR3 reads CASSVDQKYTEAFF. As DNA, the CDR3 is TGTGCCAGCAGCGTAGACCAGAAATACACTGAAGCTTTCTTT. The variable domain in full, with the rest retrieved from reference TRBV7-9 and TRBJ1-1, is DTGVSQNPRHKITKRGQNVTFRCDPISEHNRLYWYRQTLGQGPEFLTYFQNEAQLEKSRLLSDRFSAERPKGSFSTLEIQRTEQGDSAMYLCASSVDQKYTEAFFGQGTRLTVV.

This chain connects TRBV5-1 to TRBJ1-1, with D possibly TRBD1 on 5 matching bases. The V and J ends lost 1 base and 6 bases respectively, with 13 bases between them. The CDR3 runs 14 residues. From germline, CDR1 is SGHRS and CDR2 YFSETQ. The CDR3 protein is CASSLIITGPEAFF. The CDR3 bases are TGCGCCAGCAGCTTGATAATAACGGGGCCTGAAGCTTTCTTT.

V and J are TRBV30 and TRBJ1-1; TRBD1 agrees at 7 bases. Germline CDR1 GTSNPN, CDR2 SVGIG (reference sequence). This CDR3 is 13 amino acids long. V dropped 6 bases and J dropped 0; count of bases not matched to a gene: 4. CDR3 nucleotides: TGTGCCTGTGGGACAGCACTGAACACTGAAGCTTTCTTT. Translated: CACGTALNTEAFF. The whole variable domain, filled in from reference TRBV30 and TRBJ1-1, reads SQTIHQWPATLVQPVGSPLSLECTVEGTSNPNLYWYRQAAGRGLQLLFYSVGIGQISSEVPQNLSASRPQDRQFILSSKKLLLSDSGFYLCACGTALNTEAFFGQGTRLTVV.

This chain uses TRBV5-1 with TRBJ2-1; 7 nucleotides agree with TRBD2. The CDR3 covers 16 residues. J lost 6 bases, V lost 4 bases, and 13 bases had no gene match. Germline CDR1 and CDR2: SGHRS and YFSETQ. In DNA, the CDR3 is TGCGCCAGCAGCCAGCCAATAGCGGGCTCTGTCAATGAGCAGTTCTTC. Residues: CASSQPIAGSVNEQFF. The complete variable domain, with remaining parts taken from reference TRBV5-1 and TRBJ2-1, reads KAGVTQTPRYLIKTRGQQVTLSCSPISGHRSVSWYQQTPGQGLQFLFEYFSETQRNKGNFPGRFSGRQFSNSRSEMNVSTLELGDSALYLCASSQPIAGSVNEQFFGPGTRLTVL.

The J gene is TRBJ1-6, the V gene TRBV9; 7 bases map to TRBD1. Germline assignment: CDR1 SGDLS and CDR2 YYNGEE. The CDR3 runs to 15 residues. The J segment lost 8 bases and the V segment lost 2 bases, leaving 7 bases of the junction unmatched. The CDR3 is CASSVGQAGHSPLHF. The CDR3 DNA reads as TGTGCCAGCAGCGTTGGACAGGCGGGACATTCACCCCTCCACTTT.